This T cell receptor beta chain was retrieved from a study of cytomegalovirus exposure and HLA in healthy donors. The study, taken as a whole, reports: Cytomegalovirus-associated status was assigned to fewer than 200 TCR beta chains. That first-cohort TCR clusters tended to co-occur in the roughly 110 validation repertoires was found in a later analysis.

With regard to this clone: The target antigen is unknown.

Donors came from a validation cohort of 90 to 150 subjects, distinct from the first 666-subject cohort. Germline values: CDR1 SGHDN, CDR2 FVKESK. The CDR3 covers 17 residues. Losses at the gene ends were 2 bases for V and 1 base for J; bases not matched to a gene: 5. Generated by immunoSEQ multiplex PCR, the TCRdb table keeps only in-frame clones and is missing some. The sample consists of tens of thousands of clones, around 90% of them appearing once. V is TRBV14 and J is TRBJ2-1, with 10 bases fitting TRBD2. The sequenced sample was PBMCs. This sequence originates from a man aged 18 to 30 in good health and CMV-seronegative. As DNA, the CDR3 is TGTGCCAGCAGCCAATTGACTAGCGGGCTATCCTACAATGAGCAGTTCTTC. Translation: CASSQLTSGLSYNEQFF.